Shown below are 16 T cell receptor beta chains from a single sample sequenced in a study of blood T cell repertoires in COVID-19. Only in-frame clones appear in the TCRdb table, and some are missing; sequencing was by immunoSEQ multiplex PCR. The sample yields about 230,000 clones, 85% seen once. The sample consisted of peripheral blood. Receptors originate from a man aged 40-49 years with acute or convalescent COVID-19.

The chain recombines TRBV2 with TRBJ2-5; D is perhaps TRBD1 (6 bases). CDR3 length: 15 amino acids. Trimming removed 1 base at V and 1 base at J, with 10 bases between. CDR1 is SNHLY, CDR2 FYNNEI, per germline. Written as DNA, the CDR3 is TGTGCCAGCAGTGAAGAAGGACAGACCCAAGAGACCCAGTACTTC. Its protein product is CASSEEGQTQETQYF.

This chain connects TRBV5-1 to TRBJ2-3; 9 positions match TRBD1. This CDR3 spans 14 amino acids. Trimming cost V 3 bases and J 5 bases; bases outside gene matches: 4. Germline V gene lookup returns CDR1 SGHRS and CDR2 YFSETQ. CDR3 sequence reads: CASSSRQGGDTQYF. For the CDR3, the DNA is TGCGCCAGCAGCTCGAGACAGGGGGGAGATACGCAGTATTTT. Full variable domain (missing parts from reference TRBV5-1 and TRBJ2-3): KAGVTQTPRYLIKTRGQQVTLSCSPISGHRSVSWYQQTPGQGLQFLFEYFSETQRNKGNFPGRFSGRQFSNSRSEMNVSTLELGDSALYLCASSSRQGGDTQYFGPGTRLTVL.

J is TRBJ1-2 and V is TRBV28, with 7 bases matching TRBD1. The CDR3 extends over 14 amino acids. The V gene end was trimmed by 2 bases and the J gene end by 5 bases; junction bases not matched to a gene: 5. Germline values: CDR1 MDHEN, CDR2 SYDVKM. CDR3 nucleotide sequence: TGTGCCAGCAGTTTAGCAGGGGGTCGATATGGCTACACCTTC. Translating it yields CASSLAGGRYGYTF.

This clone was found once. The J gene is TRBJ1-4, the V gene TRBV28; D remains unclear. V shed 2 bases and J shed 11 bases, with 9 bases lying between them. The CDR3 is 12 amino acids. Looked up from germline, CDR1 is MDHEN and CDR2 is SYDVKM. In DNA, the CDR3 is TGTGCCAGCAGTTTAACGGGAGATAAACTGTTTTTT. It codes for CASSLTGDKLFF.

The chain uses TRBV3-1 (or the pseudogene TRBV3-2) and TRBJ1-1, with no clear D. The germline V gene encodes CDR1 LGHDT and CDR2 YNNKEL (reference sequence). The CDR3 is made up of 11 amino acids. Trimming shortened V by 3 bases and J by 7 bases, and 6 bases separated the two germline ends. This CDR3 reads CASSQAYEAFF. The CDR3 DNA is TGTGCCAGCAGCCAGGCTTATGAAGCTTTCTTT.

This chain joins TRBV28 and TRBJ2-5, with D tentatively TRBD2 (5 bases). V was shortened by 8 bases and J by 8 bases, with 15 bases between the two germline ends. Germline CDR1 is MDHEN and CDR2 is SYDVKM. The length of the CDR3 is 12 residues. In DNA, the CDR3 is TGTGCCAGCGCGAGGGTTGGGTACACCCAGTACTTC. Translation: CASARVGYTQYF.

V and J are TRBV5-1 and TRBJ1-1; 9 nucleotides match TRBD1. The germline V gene encodes CDR1 SGHRS and CDR2 YFSETQ. This CDR3 region has 13 residues. Trimming removed 0 bases from V and 6 bases from J; junction bases left unmatched: 0. The CDR3 DNA is TGCGCCAGCAGCTTGGGGACAGGGGCTGAAGCTTTCTTT. Translated, it gives CASSLGTGAEAFF. Filled out from reference TRBV5-1 and TRBJ1-1, the complete variable domain reads KAGVTQTPRYLIKTRGQQVTLSCSPISGHRSVSWYQQTPGQGLQFLFEYFSETQRNKGNFPGRFSGRQFSNSRSEMNVSTLELGDSALYLCASSLGTGAEAFFGQGTRLTVV.

The chain carries TRBV5-1 and TRBJ2-1; a possible D gene is TRBD2 (6 bases). The CDR3 has 13 amino acids. The V end lost 5 bases, the J end lost 5 bases, and 11 bases lay between the germline ends. Germline assignment: CDR1 SGHRS and CDR2 YFSETQ. The DNA for the CDR3 is TGCGCCAGCAGTTGGCGGGAAAACAATGAGCAGTTCTTC. The encoded protein is CASSWRENNEQFF.

The chain recombines TRBV11-1 with TRBJ1-2, with a weak D call TRBD1 (6 bases). Between the trimmed V and J ends, which lost 5 bases and 6 bases, there was a span of 16 bases. This CDR3 has 14 amino acids. Looked up from germline, CDR1 is SGHAT and CDR2 is FQDESV (reference sequence). The DNA for the CDR3 is TGTGCCAGCAGCCCCCCCGGGACACGGAATGGCTACACCTTC. Its protein is CASSPPGTRNGYTF.

This clone appeared once. This chain uses TRBV4-1 with TRBJ2-5; possibly TRBD2 for D (5 bases). The V end lost 3 bases, the J end lost 1 base, and 6 bases lay between the germline ends. Germline CDR1 MGHRA, CDR2 YSYEKL. The CDR3 is 13 residues long. CDR3 sequence (DNA): TGCGCCAGCAGCCAGGGGAGCCAAGAGACCCAGTACTTC. Protein sequence: CASSQGSQETQYF.

This sequence joins TRBV5-5 and TRBJ1-6; 9 bases agree with TRBD1. Losses at the gene ends were 1 base for V and 10 bases for J; bases not matched to a gene: 3. This CDR3 has 14 residues. Per the germline V gene, CDR1 is SGHKS and CDR2 is YYEKEE (reference sequence). The CDR3 region is CASSLRTGDSPLHF. CDR3 DNA: TGTGCCAGCAGCTTGCGGACAGGGGACTCACCCCTCCACTTT.

The chain recombines TRBV7-6 with TRBJ1-3; tentatively, D is TRBD1 (6 bases). The CDR3 contains 16 residues. Germline CDR1 reads SGHVS; CDR2 reads FNYEAQ. V lost 5 bases and J lost 2, with 16 bases in between. CDR3 sequence (DNA): TGTGCCAGCAGCCCAGAACTGCCAGGGGCTGGAAACACCATATATTTT. Its protein product is CASSPELPGAGNTIYF.

The CDR3 loop reads CASRENDEKLFF. CDR3 sequence (DNA): TGCGCCAGCAGGGAGAATGATGAAAAACTGTTTTTT. V and J are TRBV5-1 and TRBJ1-4, with D unclear. Trimming removed 5 bases at V and 6 bases at J, with 8 bases between. The CDR3 totals 12 residues. The V gene's germline CDR1 is SGHRS and CDR2 YFSETQ.

This clone has just a few counts. V usage is TRBV7-9 and J usage is TRBJ2-7, with D uncertain. The germline CDR1 and CDR2 sequences are SEHNR and FQNEAQ (reference sequence). V lost 5 bases to trimming and J lost 0 bases, with 11 bases between them. The CDR3 is 14 residues long. The CDR3 loop is CASSQGGSSYEQYF. The CDR3 coding sequence is TGTGCCAGCAGCCAAGGCGGTAGCTCCTACGAGCAGTACTTC.

On this clone itself: Other DNA sequences within the sample encode an identical CDR3. The chain has TRBV7-2 and TRBJ1-2; 7 bases align to TRBD1. V lost 5 bases and J lost 4; bases outside the gene matches: 4. CDR1 is SGHTA, CDR2 FQGNSA, per germline. The CDR3 consists of 13 residues. CDR3 protein: CASSPGQVYGYTF. The CDR3 DNA follows: TGTGCCAGCAGCCCTGGACAGGTCTATGGCTACACCTTC.

This chain joins TRBV6-5 and TRBJ1-1; no definite D call. The ends were cut back, 5 bases at V and 1 base at J, with 8 bases in the middle. The CDR3 is 13 amino acids. Germline V gives CDR1 MNHEY, CDR2 SVGAGI. CDR3 nucleotides: TGTGCCAGCAGTCACAGAGAGAACACTGAAGCTTTCTTT. Its protein product is CASSHRENTEAFF.